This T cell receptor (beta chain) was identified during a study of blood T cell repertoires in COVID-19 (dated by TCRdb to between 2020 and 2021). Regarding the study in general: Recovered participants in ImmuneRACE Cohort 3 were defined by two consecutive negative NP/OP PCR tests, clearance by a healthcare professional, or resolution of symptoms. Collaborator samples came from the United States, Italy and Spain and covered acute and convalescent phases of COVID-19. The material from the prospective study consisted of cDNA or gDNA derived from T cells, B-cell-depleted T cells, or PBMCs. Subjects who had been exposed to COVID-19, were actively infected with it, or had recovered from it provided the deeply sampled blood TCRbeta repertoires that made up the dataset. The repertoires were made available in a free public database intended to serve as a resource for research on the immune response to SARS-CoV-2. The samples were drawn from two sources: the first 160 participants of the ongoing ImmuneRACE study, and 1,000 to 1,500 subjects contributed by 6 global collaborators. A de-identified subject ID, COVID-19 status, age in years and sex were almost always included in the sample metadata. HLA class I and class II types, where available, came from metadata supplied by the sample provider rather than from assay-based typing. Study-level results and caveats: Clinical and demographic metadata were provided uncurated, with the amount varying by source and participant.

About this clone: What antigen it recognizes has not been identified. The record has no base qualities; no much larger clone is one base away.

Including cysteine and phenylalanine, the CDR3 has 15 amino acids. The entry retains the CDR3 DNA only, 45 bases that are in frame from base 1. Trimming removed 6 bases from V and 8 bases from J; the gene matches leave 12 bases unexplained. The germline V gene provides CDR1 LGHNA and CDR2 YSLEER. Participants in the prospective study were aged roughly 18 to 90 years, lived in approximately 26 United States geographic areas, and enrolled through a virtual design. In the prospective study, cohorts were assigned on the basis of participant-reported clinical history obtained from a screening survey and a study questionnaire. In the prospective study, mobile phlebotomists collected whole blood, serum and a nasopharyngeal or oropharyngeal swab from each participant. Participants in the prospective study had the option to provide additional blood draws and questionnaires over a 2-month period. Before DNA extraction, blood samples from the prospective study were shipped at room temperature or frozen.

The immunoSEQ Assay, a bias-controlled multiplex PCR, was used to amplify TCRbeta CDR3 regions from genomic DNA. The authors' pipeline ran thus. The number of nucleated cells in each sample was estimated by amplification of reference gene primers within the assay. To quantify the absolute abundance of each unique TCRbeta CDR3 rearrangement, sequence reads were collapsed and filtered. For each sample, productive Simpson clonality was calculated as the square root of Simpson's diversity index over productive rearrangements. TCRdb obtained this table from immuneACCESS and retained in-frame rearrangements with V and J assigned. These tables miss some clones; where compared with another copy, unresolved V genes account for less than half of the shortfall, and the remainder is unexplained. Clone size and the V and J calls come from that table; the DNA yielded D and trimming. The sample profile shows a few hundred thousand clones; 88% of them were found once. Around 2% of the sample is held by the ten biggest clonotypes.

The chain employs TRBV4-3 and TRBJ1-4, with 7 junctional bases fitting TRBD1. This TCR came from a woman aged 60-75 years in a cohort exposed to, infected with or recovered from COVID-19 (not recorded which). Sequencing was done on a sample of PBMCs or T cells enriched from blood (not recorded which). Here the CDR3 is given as CASSLAQGETEKLFF. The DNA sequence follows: TGCGCCAGCAGTCTTGCCCAGGGGGAAACCGAAAAACTGTTTTTT.